Following are 22 T cell receptor beta chains from one sample sequenced in a study of Graves' ophthalmopathy and Graves' hyperthyroidism. Researchers took RNA transcripts and amplified TCR beta CDR3 regions from them. First-round RT-PCR employed HTBI primers, with a second-round multiplex PCR after it. TCRdb reprocessed the multiplex PCR reads with MiXCR, giving one entry per CDR3 protein. There are approximately 480,000 distinct CDR3 sequences in the sample; approximately 14% occur only once, and 8% to 10% lies in the top ten. The sequencing input was blood. Source of these receptors: a woman under 40 with Graves' ophthalmopathy.

V and J are TRBV5-1 and TRBJ1-1, with a possible D match to TRBD1 (5 bases). Germline CDR1 and CDR2: SGHRS and YFSETQ. The CDR3 is made up of 18 amino acids. V lost 0 bases and J 7 bases, leaving 25 bases between the germline ends. The DNA of the CDR3 is TGCGCCAGCAGCTTGGGGCCGGGGGGGTTGTCAAGTCACTTTGAAGCTTTCTTT. Encoded protein: CASSLGPGGLSSHFEAFF.

This clonotype was counted at least ten times. The chain uses TRBV12-3 or TRBV12-4 and TRBJ2-6; D possibly matches TRBD1 or TRBD2 (6 bases each). V lost 11 bases and J lost 0, with 14 bases in between. The CDR3 loop spans 15 amino acids. The CDR3 DNA is TGTGCCGGAGGAAGGGGGGACTCTGGGGCCAACGTCCTGACTTTC. Its translation: CAGGRGDSGANVLTF.

This clonotype was picked up many times. The chain carries TRBV28 and TRBJ2-7; TRBD2 is a possible D gene (7 bases). Germline V lookup: CDR1 MDHEN, CDR2 SYDVKM. The CDR3 extends over 13 amino acids. V was cut by 7 bases and J by 3 bases, with 13 bases left in between. CDR3 bases: TGTGCCAGCAAACAGGGAGGGGTCTACGAGCAGTACTTC. Translating gives CASKQGGVYEQYF.

This clonotype has ten or more counts. The V gene is TRBV6-5, the J gene TRBJ2-7; 7 positions agree with TRBD1. The CDR3 is made up of 13 amino acids. Germline lookup yields CDR1 MNHEY and CDR2 SVGAGI. Trimming removed 6 bases from V and 4 bases from J; junction bases left unmatched: 6. The CDR3 DNA sequence: TGTGCCAGCAGGCGAGGGACAGATTACGAGCAGTACTTC. Translation: CASRRGTDYEQYF.

The sample holds many counts of this clonotype. The chain couples TRBV6-5 to TRBJ2-7; 10 nucleotides line up with TRBD1. V shed 0 bases and J 6 bases; nucleotides not matched to a gene: 5. The CDR3 has 15 amino acids. Germline loops: CDR1 MNHEY, CDR2 SVGAGI. The CDR3 spells CASSYSGTGASEQYF. The CDR3 DNA follows: TGTGCCAGCAGTTACTCGGGGACAGGGGCGAGCGAGCAGTACTTC.

This clonotype was detected ten times or more. J is TRBJ1-5 and V is TRBV19; tentatively, D is TRBD1 (5 bases). The CDR3 totals 15 residues. CDR1 and CDR2 from the germline V gene are LNHDA and SQIVND (reference sequence). V lost 7 bases to trimming and J lost 4 bases, with 17 bases between them. The CDR3 DNA reads TGTGCCAGTACCCCCGGGGGAGCCACTAATCAGCCCCAGCATTTT. This translates into CASTPGGATNQPQHF.

This clonotype was seen at least ten times. The gene calls are TRBV7-9 and TRBJ2-5, with D hard to call. There are 15 residues in the CDR3. Looked up from germline, CDR1 is SEHNR and CDR2 is FQNEAQ (reference sequence). Trimming pared 4 bases from V and 1 base from J, leaving 13 bases between. CDR3 loop: CASSSAQPFQETQYF. The CDR3 bases are TGTGCCAGCAGCTCCGCCCAGCCGTTCCAAGAGACCCAGTACTTC.

This clonotype was seen a few times. The chain employs TRBV18 and TRBJ1-6; TRBD1 agrees at 7 bases. Trimming cost V 3 bases and J 4 bases; bases outside gene matches: 6. Looked up from germline, CDR1 is KGHSH and CDR2 is LQKENI. This CDR3 contains 16 residues. The CDR3 loop is CASSPVQGGYNSPLHF. CDR3 bases: TGTGCCAGCTCACCGGTCCAGGGGGGGTATAATTCACCCCTCCACTTT.

Many counts were recorded for this clonotype. The chain is built from TRBV27 and TRBJ2-7, with D perhaps matching TRBD1 or TRBD2 (5 bases each). There are 14 residues in the CDR3. Germline V gene sequence: CDR1 MNHEY, CDR2 SMNVEV (reference sequence). V shed 2 bases and J shed 0 bases, with 8 bases lying between them. Here the CDR3 DNA reads TGTGCCAGCAGTTTAAAGGGGAGCTCCTACGAGCAGTACTTC. This translates into CASSLKGSSYEQYF.

Comment on this clonotype: Germline is not matched at one junction end, which may reflect a read error. The chain has TRBV30 and TRBJ2-2; 9 nucleotides line up with TRBD1. The CDR3 is 11 amino acids. The V gene's germline CDR1 is GTSNPN and CDR2 SVGIG (reference sequence). CDR3 coding DNA: TGTGCTCGCGCATGGGACAGGGAGGTGTTTTTT. This translates into CARAWDREVFF.

This clonotype was seen repeatedly, ten times or more. The rearrangement links TRBV5-1 to TRBJ2-2; 8 bases are a match to TRBD2. Germline V gives CDR1 SGHRS, CDR2 YFSETQ. CDR3 length: 14 amino acids. J was trimmed by 4 bases and V by 2 bases; bases with no gene match: 1. CDR3 amino acids: CASSFLAGTGELFF. CDR3 DNA sequence: TGCGCCAGCAGCTTCCTAGCGGGCACCGGGGAGCTGTTTTTT.

The table lists this clonotype with a few counts. This rearrangement joins TRBV27 to TRBJ1-2; the match to TRBD1 covers 7 bases. CDR3 length: 16 amino acids. V was pared by 2 bases and J by 2 bases, with 8 bases of the junction left unmatched. Germline V gene data show CDR1 as MNHEY and CDR2 as SMNVEV (reference sequence). The DNA for the CDR3 is TGTGCCAGCAGTTTAACCGCAGGGGGGGGGAACTATGGCTACACCTTC. It is translated as CASSLTAGGGNYGYTF.

This clonotype was counted many times. This rearrangement joins TRBV29-1 to TRBJ1-6; perhaps TRBD1 as D (5 bases). CDR3 length equals 14 residues. CDR1 is SQVTM, CDR2 ANQGSEA, per germline. Deletions cut 4 bases from V and 7 bases from J, with 14 bases between. CDR3 region: CSVVRERGNSPLHF. The CDR3 DNA reads TGCAGCGTTGTCAGGGAGCGGGGCAATTCACCCCTCCACTTT.

The J gene is TRBJ1-1, the V gene TRBV3-1; no clear D. V was shortened by 0 bases and J by 5 bases, with 4 bases between the two germline ends. The CDR3 length is 12 residues. Looked up from germline, CDR1 is LGHDT and CDR2 is YNNKEL (reference sequence). CDR3 protein: CASSQEWTEAFF. DNA for the CDR3: TGTGCCAGCAGCCAAGAGTGGACTGAAGCTTTCTTT.

This clonotype was detected many times. J is TRBJ2-7 and V is TRBV6-1, with no clear D. Trimming pared 1 base from V and 6 bases from J, leaving 10 bases between. The CDR3 runs to 13 residues. Germline loops: CDR1 MNHNS, CDR2 SASEGT. The CDR3 reads CASSEVWSLEQYF. For the CDR3, the DNA is TGTGCCAGCAGTGAAGTTTGGTCCCTCGAGCAGTACTTC.

Ten or more counts support this clonotype. The rearrangement joins TRBV7-3 to TRBJ1-1; TRBD1 matches at 9 bases. After removal of 0 bases from V and 8 bases from J, the junction contained 16 bases not matched to a gene. Germline V gives CDR1 SGHTA, CDR2 FQGTGA. The CDR3 has 18 residues. CDR3 loop: CASSLTPSQGASRSEAFF. In DNA, the CDR3 is TGTGCCAGCAGCTTAACCCCGTCACAGGGGGCGTCTCGATCCGAAGCTTTCTTT.

This clonotype was seen at least ten times. The genes are TRBV19 and TRBJ1-2; no reliable D call. Trimming removed 0 bases from V and 2 bases from J, with 4 bases in between. Looked up from germline, CDR1 is LNHDA and CDR2 is SQIVND (reference sequence). The CDR3 extends over 13 amino acids. The CDR3: CASSIERNYGYTF. CDR3 sequence (DNA): TGTGCCAGTAGTATAGAGCGGAACTATGGCTACACCTTC.

This clonotype has a count of ten or more. The CDR3 bases are TGTGCCTGGAGTGATACAAACAACTGGGGCTTGAACTATGGCTACACCTTC. It is translated as CAWSDTNNWGLNYGYTF. The gene calls are TRBV30 and TRBJ1-2; possible D gene TRBD1, 5 bases. The CDR3 covers 17 residues. Trimming left V 1 base short and J 2 bases short, with 20 bases between. In germline, CDR1 is GTSNPN, CDR2 SVGIG (reference sequence).

This clonotype was counted at least ten times. V gene TRBV20-1 combines with J gene TRBJ2-5; possible D gene TRBD2, 8 bases. Germline loops: CDR1 DFQATT, CDR2 SNEGSKA (reference sequence). V was clipped by 8 bases and J by 5 bases, with 15 bases between them. CDR3 length equals 12 residues. In nucleotides, the CDR3 is TGCAGTCGGGAGGGGGCGGGTGAGACCCAGTACTTC. Its translation: CSREGAGETQYF.

The chain combines TRBV10-2 with TRBJ1-1; tentative D call: TRBD1 (5 bases). V lost 3 bases and J lost 4, with 15 bases in between. Per germline, CDR1 WSHSY and CDR2 SAAADI. The CDR3 extends over 15 amino acids. CDR3 nucleotide sequence: TGCGCCAGCAGTGATGGGGCCTCCGGGGGCACTGAAGCTTTCTTT. Protein product: CASSDGASGGTEAFF.

CDR3 nucleotides: TGTGCCAGCAGCCCGACAGAGACCTACGAGCAGTACTTC. Translated: CASSPTETYEQYF. J is TRBJ2-7 and V is TRBV7-8, with a tentative D call TRBD1 (5 bases). In germline, CDR1 is SGHVS, CDR2 FQNEAQ. The CDR3 runs to 13 residues. Between the trimmed V and J ends, which lost 5 bases and 2 bases, there was a span of 10 bases.

This clonotype came up a few times. The chain carries TRBV19 and TRBJ2-3, with D tentatively TRBD2 (5 bases). Per germline, CDR1 LNHDA and CDR2 SQIVND (reference sequence). The CDR3 runs 15 residues. V was trimmed by 4 bases and J by 1 base, leaving 12 bases between them. CDR3 nucleotide sequence: TGTGCCAGTAGTAACCCGGGAATCCGCACAGATACGCAGTATTTT. Translation gives CASSNPGIRTDTQYF.